This is a list of T cell receptor beta chains from one sample in a study of identical twins. TCRdb re-called the 5' RACE reads with MiXCR, one entry per CDR3 protein. The data contain under 350,000 distinct CDR3 sequences, less than 9.5% of them singletons. These same records also appear under a second study, on yellow fever vaccine responses in identical twins.

Material: CD8+ T cells sorted from blood. These receptors were obtained from a woman younger than 30 in good health. CDR3s include the opening cysteine and the closing phenylalanine or tryptophan. The D gene is left open where the match is weak. The size of a clone is reported for some rows only, either as once, few or many, or as a class for expanded clones.

d_call clone_size j_call v_call cdr3_nt cdr3_aa
. . TRBJ2-3 TRBV30 TGTGCCTGGACCCAAGGGGGAAACACAGATACGCAGTATTTT CAWTQGGNTDTQYF
TRBD1 few TRBJ2-1 TRBV25-1 TGTGCCAGCAGCGGAAAGGGACAGGGTGACAGGACCGAATTCTTC CASSGKGQGDRTEFF
TRBD1 . TRBJ1-1 TRBV7-8 TGTGCCAGCAGCCCCAGGACAGGGGGAAGGGTCACTGAAGCTTTCTTT CASSPRTGGRVTEAFF
TRBD1 few TRBJ2-7 TRBV14 TGTGCCAGCAGCCGAGTTGGACAGGGGGACGACGAGCAGTACTTC CASSRVGQGDDEQYF
. few TRBJ1-5 TRBV28 TGTGCCAGCAGTTTCCCGGGGAGCAATCAGCCCCAGCATTTT CASSFPGSNQPQHF
. . TRBJ2-7 TRBV19 TGTGCCAGTAGCCCGAATCTCTCGCCGGGCGAGCAGTACTTC CASSPNLSPGEQYF
TRBD1 few TRBJ1-6 TRBV2 TGTGCCAGCACCGAAAGGACAGGGGAACGGTCACCCCTCCACTTT CASTERTGERSPLHF
TRBD1 many TRBJ2-2 TRBV10-1 TGCGCCAGCAGTGAGACAGGGGGAACCGGGGAGCTGTTTTTT CASSETGGTGELFF
TRBD1 many TRBJ2-1 TRBV15 TGTGCCACCAGCAGTACGACAGGGGGCTTCTACAATGAGCAGTTCTTC CATSSTTGGFYNEQFF
. many TRBJ2-7 TRBV9 TGTGCCAGCAGCGTAGACAGAGATGGGGTTTACGAGCAGTACTTC CASSVDRDGVYEQYF
TRBD2 . TRBJ2-1 TRBV2 TGTGCCATCAGTCCAAACTTAGCGGGAGTCATCTCCTACAATGAGCAGTTCTTC CAISPNLAGVISYNEQFF
. . TRBJ2-7 TRBV6-1 TGTGCCAGCAGTGGGGACATTAACTCCTACGAGCAGTACTTC CASSGDINSYEQYF
TRBD2 few TRBJ2-1 TRBV5-1 TGCGCCAGCAGCCCCGGGACTAGCTTATATCTCTACAATGAGCAGTTCTTC CASSPGTSLYLYNEQFF
TRBD1 . TRBJ1-1 TRBV6-2/TRBV6-3 TGTGCCAGCAGCCGACCGACAGGGACGGGCACTGAAGCTTTCTTT CASSRPTGTGTEAFF
TRBD2 . TRBJ2-1 TRBV27 TGTGCCAGCAGTTTCACTAGCGGGGGGTATGAGCAGTTCTTC CASSFTSGGYEQFF
. few TRBJ2-2 TRBV5-1 TGCGCCAGCAGCTGGGATTGGGCCACCGGGGAGCTGTTTTTT CASSWDWATGELFF
. few TRBJ2-2 TRBV10-3 TGTGCCATCAATGGCGGGGAGATTAACACCGGGGAGCTGTTTTTT CAINGGEINTGELFF
TRBD2 many TRBJ2-5 TRBV10-3 TGTGCCATCGGTAACCCGGGAGGGCGTAAAGAGACCCAGTACTTC CAIGNPGGRKETQYF
. few TRBJ2-3 TRBV6-2/TRBV6-3 TGTGCCAGCAGTCACGGACAGTTCTACACAGATACGCAGTATTTT CASSHGQFYTDTQYF
. few TRBJ1-1 TRBV20-1 TGCAGTACCCCACCAGGGTTCGGGTATTTAAGTGGCACTGAAGCTTTCTTT CSTPPGFGYLSGTEAFF
. many TRBJ1-5 TRBV5-1 TGCGCCAGCAGATCCGGCAGGGATAGCAATCAGCCCCAGCATTTT CASRSGRDSNQPQHF
. . TRBJ2-1 TRBV27 TGTGCCAGCAGCCAACTTGTTAAGGGTACTAATGAGCAGTTCTTC CASSQLVKGTNEQFF
TRBD2 many TRBJ2-7 TRBV5-1 TGCGCCAGCAGCTTGGGTAGCGGGGGCGTTATCTCCTACGAGCAGTACTTC CASSLGSGGVISYEQYF
. few TRBJ2-1 TRBV10-3 TGTGCCATCAGTTTTCAGCGGGACATAATTAATGAGCAGTTCTTC CAISFQRDIINEQFF
TRBD2 many TRBJ2-3 TRBV4-1 TGCGCCAGCAGCCAGGTAGCGGGAAGCACAGATACGCAGTATTTT CASSQVAGSTDTQYF
. many TRBJ2-3 TRBV10-3 TGTGCCATCAGCGCTAACACCGGGACCGGTAACACAGATACGCAGTATTTT CAISANTGTGNTDTQYF
. . TRBJ2-2 TRBV9 TGTGCCAGCAGCGTCCTTAGCGGGAACACCGGGGAGCTGTTTTTT CASSVLSGNTGELFF
. few TRBJ2-2 TRBV6-5 TGTGCCAGCAGTTACTCGGTATCTAGCTCAGCAACCGGGGAGCTGTTTTTT CASSYSVSSSATGELFF
TRBD1 many TRBJ2-1 TRBV9 TGTGCCAGCAGCGTAGCTACGTACAGGGGGTACAATGAGCAGTTCTTC CASSVATYRGYNEQFF
. many TRBJ2-1 TRBV11-3 TGTGCCAGCAGCCACCAGAACAATGAGCAGTTCTTC CASSHQNNEQFF
TRBD2 few TRBJ2-1 TRBV6-4 TGTGCCAGCAGTGAGGCTAGCGGGGGCTATGAGCAGTTCTTC CASSEASGGYEQFF
. many TRBJ2-7 TRBV5-1 TGCGCCAGCAGCTTCGGGTTCAGGGAATCCTACGAGCAGTACTTC CASSFGFRESYEQYF
. . TRBJ2-3 TRBV6-1 TGTGCCAGCAGTACGATAAGCACAGATACGCAGTATTTT CASSTISTDTQYF
. few TRBJ2-3 TRBV9 TGTGCCAGCAGCGAGGGCCCTAAGGCGGTTAGCACAGATACGCAGTATTTT CASSEGPKAVSTDTQYF
. . TRBJ1-2 TRBV6-5 TGTGCCAGCAGTTACGGTCCGGGTGGTAGAGGAGGCTACACCTTC CASSYGPGGRGGYTF
TRBD1 many TRBJ2-7 TRBV29-1 TGCAGCGTTGAAGTTTGGGCAGGGGGCTACGAGCAGTACTTC CSVEVWAGGYEQYF
TRBD1 many TRBJ2-7 TRBV5-1 TGCGCCAGCAGCGACCGACAGGGGATAGGCGACGAGCAGTACTTC CASSDRQGIGDEQYF
. . TRBJ2-5 TRBV7-2 TGTGCCAGCAGCTACCAACGGGACTCCTACGAGACCCAGTACTTC CASSYQRDSYETQYF
. many TRBJ2-1 TRBV11-2 TGTGCCAGCACCCTCCAAGAGAGCGATGAGCAGTTCTTC CASTLQESDEQFF
. many TRBJ2-7 TRBV2 TGTGCCAGCAGTGGAGCCCACCCCGGGCTCTCCTACGAGCAGTACTTC CASSGAHPGLSYEQYF
. few TRBJ2-4 TRBV27 TGTGCCAGCAGTTTAACTGGCGGACCAAACATTCAGTACTTC CASSLTGGPNIQYF
. few TRBJ1-5 TRBV12-3/TRBV12-4 TGTGCCAGCAACCGAAGGGGGGGTAGATATAGCAATCAGCCCCAGCATTTT CASNRRGGRYSNQPQHF
TRBD1 many TRBJ2-1 TRBV3-1 TGTGCCAGCAGCGGAACAGGGGCTTACAATGAGCAGTTCTTC CASSGTGAYNEQFF
. . TRBJ2-1 TRBV19 TGTGCCAGCGCCCTGGATGGGTACAATGAGCAGTTCTTC CASALDGYNEQFF
. many TRBJ2-7 TRBV5-1 TGCGCCAGCAGCTTGGAAGTAGGGCCCTACGAGCAGTACTTC CASSLEVGPYEQYF
TRBD2 many TRBJ2-1 TRBV4-2 TGTGCCAGCAGCCAAGATGCTAGCGGAGCCTACAATGAGCAGTTCTTC CASSQDASGAYNEQFF